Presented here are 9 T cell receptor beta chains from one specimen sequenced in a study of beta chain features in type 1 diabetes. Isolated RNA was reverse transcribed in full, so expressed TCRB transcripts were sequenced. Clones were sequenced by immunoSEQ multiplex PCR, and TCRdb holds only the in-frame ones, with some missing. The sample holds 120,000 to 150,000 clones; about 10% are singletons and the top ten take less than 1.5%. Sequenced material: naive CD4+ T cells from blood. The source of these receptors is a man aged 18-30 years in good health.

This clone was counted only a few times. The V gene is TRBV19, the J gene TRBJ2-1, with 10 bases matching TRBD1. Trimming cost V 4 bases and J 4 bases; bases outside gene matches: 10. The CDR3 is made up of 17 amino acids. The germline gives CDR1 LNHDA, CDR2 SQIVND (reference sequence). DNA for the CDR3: TGTGCCAGTAGTACAAAGACAGGGGGCGAATTATACAATGAGCAGTTCTTC. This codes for CASSTKTGGELYNEQFF.

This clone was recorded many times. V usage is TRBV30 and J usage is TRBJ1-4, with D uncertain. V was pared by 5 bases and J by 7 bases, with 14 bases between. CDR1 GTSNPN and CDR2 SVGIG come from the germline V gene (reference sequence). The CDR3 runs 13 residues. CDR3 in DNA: TGTGCCTGGGCTCCCGACAACGGTGAAAAACTGTTTTTT. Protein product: CAWAPDNGEKLFF.

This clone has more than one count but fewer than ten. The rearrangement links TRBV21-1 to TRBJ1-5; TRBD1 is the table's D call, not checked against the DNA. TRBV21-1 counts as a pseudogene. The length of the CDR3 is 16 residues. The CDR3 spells CASSIQDRGGNQPQHF. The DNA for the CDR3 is TGTGCCAGCAGCATTCAGGACAGGGGTGGCAATCAGCCCCAGCATTTT.

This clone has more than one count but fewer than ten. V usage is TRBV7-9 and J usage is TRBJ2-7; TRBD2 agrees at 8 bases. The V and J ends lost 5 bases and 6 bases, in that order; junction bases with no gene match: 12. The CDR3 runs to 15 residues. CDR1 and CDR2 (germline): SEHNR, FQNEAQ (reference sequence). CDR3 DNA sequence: TGTGCCAGCAGCCCAACCCGTAGCGGGACCGGCGAGCAGTACTTC. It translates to CASSPTRSGTGEQYF.

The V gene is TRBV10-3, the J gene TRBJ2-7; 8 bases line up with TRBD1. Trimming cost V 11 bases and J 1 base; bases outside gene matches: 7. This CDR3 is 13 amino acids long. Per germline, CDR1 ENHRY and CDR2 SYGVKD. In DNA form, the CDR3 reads TGTGCCGCTCGGACAGGGAAGTCCTACGAGCAGTACTTC. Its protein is CAARTGKSYEQYF.

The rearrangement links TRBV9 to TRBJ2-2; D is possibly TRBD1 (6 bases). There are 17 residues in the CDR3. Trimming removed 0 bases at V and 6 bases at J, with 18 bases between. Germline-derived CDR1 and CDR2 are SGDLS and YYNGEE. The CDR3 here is CASSVAGTPRGSGELFF. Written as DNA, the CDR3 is TGTGCCAGCAGCGTAGCCGGGACACCAAGAGGGTCCGGGGAGCTGTTTTTT.

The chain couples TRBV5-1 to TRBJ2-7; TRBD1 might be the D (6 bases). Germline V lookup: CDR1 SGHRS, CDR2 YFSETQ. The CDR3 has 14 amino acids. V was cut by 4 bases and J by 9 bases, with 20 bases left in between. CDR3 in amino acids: CASSPYTGTNLQYF. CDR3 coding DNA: TGCGCCAGCAGCCCCTATACCGGGACAAATTTGCAGTACTTC.

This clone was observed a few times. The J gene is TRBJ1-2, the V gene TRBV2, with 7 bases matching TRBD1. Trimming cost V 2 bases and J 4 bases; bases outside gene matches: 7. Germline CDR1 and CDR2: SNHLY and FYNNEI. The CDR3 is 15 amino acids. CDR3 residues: CASSEKEGASYGYTF. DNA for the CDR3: TGTGCCAGCAGTGAAAAAGAGGGGGCCTCCTATGGCTACACCTTC.

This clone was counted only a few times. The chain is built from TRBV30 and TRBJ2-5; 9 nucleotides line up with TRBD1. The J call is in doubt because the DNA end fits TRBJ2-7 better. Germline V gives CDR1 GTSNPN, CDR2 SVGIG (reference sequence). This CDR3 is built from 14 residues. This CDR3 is CAWKAGTGTYEQYF. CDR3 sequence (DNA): TGTGCCTGGAAGGCAGGGACAGGGACCTACGAGCAGTACTTC.